This T cell receptor (beta chain) was observed in a study of long-term antiretroviral therapy in people with HIV. A note on this clone: Its target is unknown.

Germline CDR1 is SQVTM and CDR2 is ANQGSEA. V lost 7 bases and J 1 base, leaving 4 bases between the germline ends. The CDR3 has 10 residues. The authors ran the immunoSEQ assay, v3.0, at survey level. Sequenced by immunoSEQ multiplex PCR; TCRdb stores in-frame clones only, minus some. Here the sample spans about 39,000 clones, almost 85% being singletons. General study points: Repertoire dominance by clones expanded before ART was seen at all time points.

The sample was unsorted PBMCs, taken 0.6 years after starting antiretroviral therapy. The clonotype originates from a man between 18 and 35 years old with HIV. J is TRBJ1-1 and V is TRBV29-1; D remains unclear. The CDR3 here is CSASNTEAFF. For the CDR3, the DNA is TGCAGCGCCTCGAACACTGAAGCTTTCTTT.